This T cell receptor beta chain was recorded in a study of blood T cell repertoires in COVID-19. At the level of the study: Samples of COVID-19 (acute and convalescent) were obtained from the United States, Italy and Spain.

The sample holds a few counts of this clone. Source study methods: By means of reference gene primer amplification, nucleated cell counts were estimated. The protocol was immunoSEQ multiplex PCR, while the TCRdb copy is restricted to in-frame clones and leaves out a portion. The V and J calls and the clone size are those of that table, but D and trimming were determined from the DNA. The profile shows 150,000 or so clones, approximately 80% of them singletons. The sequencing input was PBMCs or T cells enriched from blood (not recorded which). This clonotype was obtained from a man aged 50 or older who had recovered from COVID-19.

CDR3 region: CASSGQSGELFF. As DNA, the CDR3 is TGCGCCAGCAGCGGACAAAGCGGGGAGCTGTTTTTT. The V gene is TRBV5-1, the J gene TRBJ2-2; the D gene is possibly TRBD1 (5 bases). V dropped 4 bases and J dropped 7 bases, with 8 bases sitting between them. Germline values: CDR1 SGHRS, CDR2 YFSETQ. The length of the CDR3 is 12 residues.